This paragraph covers one T cell receptor (beta chain) sequence. Original methodology: Using reference gene primer amplification, nucleated cell counts were estimated. The repertoire was sequenced with immunoSEQ multiplex PCR; TCRdb's copy has only in-frame clones and lacks some. Clonal size and the V and J genes are those of that table, whereas D and trimming came from the DNA. The sample consists of about 360,000 clones, around nine tenths of them appearing once. This CDR3 comprises 14 residues. CDR1 is LNHDA and CDR2 is SQIVND in the germline V gene (reference sequence). Trimming took off 0 bases at V and 3 bases at J, with 8 bases between the two ends. The data were obtained in a study of blood T cell repertoires in COVID-19. Study-level background: The United States, Italy and Spain supplied acute and convalescent COVID-19 samples. T cells, B-cell-depleted T cells, or PBMCs provided the cDNA or gDNA that served as material.

The clonotype originates from a human donor in a cohort sampled during active COVID-19. The chain joins TRBV19 to TRBJ1-1; D gene ambiguous. Sequences were obtained from peripheral blood. In DNA form, the CDR3 reads TGTGCCAGTAGTATAGACCGCACGGACACTGAAGCTTTCTTT. Residues: CASSIDRTDTEAFF.